These T cell receptor beta chains were read from a single sample in a study of STAT3 mutations in large granular lymphocyte leukemia. TCRdb's table, derived via immunoSEQ multiplex PCR, lists solely in-frame clones and lacks some. Seen here are 4,500 to 7,000 clones, 85% to 95% observed once, and the top ten hold roughly 35%. The sample was peripheral blood mononuclear cells. Receptor source: a man between 60 and 70 years old with T-cell large granular lymphocyte leukemia. Some clones in this sample may be carry-over from other donors' samples. CDR3s include the opening cysteine and the closing phenylalanine or tryptophan. The D gene is left open where the match is weak. A row's size may be missing; if present it is once, few, many or a size class.

V: TRBV5-4
size: NA
D: NA
J: TRBJ2-5
length: 13
DNA: TGTGCCATGATACAGGGTAACCAAGAGACCCAGTACTTC
CDR3: CAMIQGNQETQYF

V: TRBV30
size: NA
D: TRBD2
J: TRBJ2-3
length: 15
DNA: TGTGCCTGGAGTGTACCCGGGAGGGGCGCAGATACGCAGTATTTT
CDR3: CAWSVPGRGADTQYF

V: TRBV20-1
size: NA
D: NA
J: TRBJ2-7
length: 11
DNA: TGCAGTGCTTCCTCGACTATCGAGCAGTACTTC
CDR3: CSASSTIEQYF

V: TRBV7-9
size: NA
D: TRBD1
J: TRBJ1-4
length: 17
DNA: TGTGCCAGCAGCTTAGAGTTCGGACAGGGCTTCGGTGAAAAACTGTTTTTT
CDR3: CASSLEFGQGFGEKLFF

V: TRBV6-5
size: NA
D: TRBD1
J: TRBJ2-2
length: 14
DNA: TGTGCCAGCAGCCTAAAGACAGGGAACGGGGAGCTGTTTTTT
CDR3: CASSLKTGNGELFF

V: TRBV7-2
size: NA
D: TRBD2
J: TRBJ2-7
length: 15
DNA: TGTGCCAGCAGCTCAGGGACTAGCGGGAGTAGGGAGCAGTACTTC
CDR3: CASSSGTSGSREQYF

V: TRBV5-6
size: NA
D: NA
J: TRBJ2-3
length: 14
DNA: TGTGCCAGCAGCCGGGACCTACGCACAGATACGCAGTATTTT
CDR3: CASSRDLRTDTQYF

V: TRBV7-8
size: NA
D: NA
J: TRBJ2-2
length: 17
DNA: TGTGCCAGCAGCTTAGATTGGACACGAACTTTGACCGGGGAGCTGTTTTTT
CDR3: CASSLDWTRTLTGELFF

V: TRBV29-1
size: NA
D: TRBD2
J: TRBJ2-5
length: 14
DNA: TGCAGCTCCCATGGGGGGGGAGGACAAGAGACCCAGTACTTC
CDR3: CSSHGGGGQETQYF

V: TRBV6-6
size: NA
D: NA
J: TRBJ1-1
length: 12
DNA: TGTGCCAGCAGGGGCATGAACACTGAAGCTTTCTTT
CDR3: CASRGMNTEAFF

V: TRBV6-1
size: NA
D: NA
J: TRBJ1-2
length: 13
DNA: TGTGCCAGCCGAAGGGCCGGGAGCGATGGCTACACCTTC
CDR3: CASRRAGSDGYTF

V: TRBV27
size: NA
D: NA
J: TRBJ1-5
length: 16
DNA: TGTGCCAGCAGTTTATGGACGGGGGGACCCAATCAGCCCCAGCATTTT
CDR3: CASSLWTGGPNQPQHF

V: TRBV4-1
size: NA
D: TRBD1
J: TRBJ1-5
length: 15
DNA: TGCGCCAGCAGCCAGGAAGACAGGGGAGATCAGCCCCAGCATTTT
CDR3: CASSQEDRGDQPQHF

V: TRBV27
size: hyperexpanded
D: NA
J: TRBJ1-5
length: 13
DNA: TGTGCCAGCAGTTTTCGGAGAAATCAGCCCCAGCATTTT
CDR3: CASSFRRNQPQHF

V: TRBV23-1
size: NA
D: TRBD1
J: TRBJ1-1
length: 19
DNA: TGCGCCAGCAGTCAATCCGGGGGACAGGGGTTCCCCTTGAACACTGAAGCTTTCTTT
CDR3: CASSQSGGQGFPLNTEAFF

V: TRBV29-1
size: NA
D: TRBD1
J: TRBJ1-2
length: 16
DNA: TGCAGCGTTGAACTACCGGGACAGGGGGCGCGAGGTGGCTACACCTTC
CDR3: CSVELPGQGARGGYTF

V: TRBV27
size: NA
D: TRBD1
J: TRBJ1-1
length: 13
DNA: TGTGCCAGCAGTTTGGGACAGGGGGTGTTAGCTTTCTTT
CDR3: CASSLGQGVLAFF

V: TRBV29-1
size: NA
D: TRBD1
J: TRBJ2-7
length: 12
DNA: TGCAGCGTTGAGACAGGGAGCCACGAGCAGTACTTC
CDR3: CSVETGSHEQYF

V: TRBV5-1
size: NA
D: TRBD1
J: TRBJ1-1
length: 14
DNA: TGCGCCAGCGGACAGGGGGCGCGGGTAACTGAAGCTTTCTTT
CDR3: CASGQGARVTEAFF

V: TRBV5-1
size: NA
D: NA
J: TRBJ2-2
length: 15
DNA: TGCGCCAGCAGCTTGGAAGGGGCGGGCACCGGGGAGCTGTTTTTT
CDR3: CASSLEGAGTGELFF

V: TRBV6-1
size: NA
D: NA
J: TRBJ2-5
length: 14
DNA: TGTGCCAGCAGTGTATTTAGTAGTTCTGAGACCCAGTACTTC
CDR3: CASSVFSSSETQYF

V: TRBV5-1
size: NA
D: TRBD2
J: TRBJ2-6
length: 18
DNA: TGCGCCAGCAGCTTTGGACTAGTGGAGGGAACTGGGGCCAACGTCCTGACTTTC
CDR3: CASSFGLVEGTGANVLTF

V: TRBV7-9
size: NA
D: NA
J: TRBJ2-7
length: 15
DNA: TGTGCCAGCAGCTTAGGGCAGGGCGGTTCCTACGAGCAGTACTTC
CDR3: CASSLGQGGSYEQYF

V: TRBV21-1
size: once
D: NA
J: TRBJ2-7
length: 16
DNA: TGTGCCAGCAGCAATCGCCGACCTTGCCCGACCTACGAGCAGTACTTC
CDR3: CASSNRRPCPTYEQYF

V: TRBV7-2
size: NA
D: NA
J: TRBJ2-3
length: 14
DNA: TGTGCCAGCAGCTTAGATTACAGGAGGGATACGCAGTATTTT
CDR3: CASSLDYRRDTQYF

V: TRBV6-5
size: NA
D: NA
J: TRBJ2-7
length: 14
DNA: TGTGCCAGCAGTTCCCAGGGGCGCTCCTACGAGCAGTACTTC
CDR3: CASSSQGRSYEQYF

V: TRBV29-1
size: NA
D: NA
J: TRBJ1-2
length: 13
DNA: TGCAGCGTTTTGGGGCAGCCTCCTTATGGCTACACCTTC
CDR3: CSVLGQPPYGYTF